This T cell receptor (beta chain) stems from a study of metastatic and nonmetastatic thyroid tumors. Thyroid surgery was performed in patients who had received no treatment beforehand. Study-level results: Reports indicated that malignant thyroid tumors showed significantly higher TCR beta diversity than benign nodules did, in blood and tumor.

With regard to this clone: Its antigen remains unidentified.

The CDR3 runs to 10 residues. CDR1 and CDR2 from the germline V gene are MNHNS and SASEGT. V lost 8 bases and J 6 bases, leaving 7 bases between the germline ends. Using MiXCR, TCRdb re-called clones from the PCR reads. The table records about 40,000 clones, around 16% of them present only once. The clonotype comes from a female donor with papillary thyroid cancer or a benign thyroid nodule (not recorded which). Some clones in this sample may be carry-over from other donors' samples. This chain connects TRBV6-1 to TRBJ1-2; no firm D call. Sequencing was done on a sample of blood. The CDR3 bases are TGTGCCAGCCGCTTAGATGGCTACACCTTC. As protein: CASRLDGYTF.